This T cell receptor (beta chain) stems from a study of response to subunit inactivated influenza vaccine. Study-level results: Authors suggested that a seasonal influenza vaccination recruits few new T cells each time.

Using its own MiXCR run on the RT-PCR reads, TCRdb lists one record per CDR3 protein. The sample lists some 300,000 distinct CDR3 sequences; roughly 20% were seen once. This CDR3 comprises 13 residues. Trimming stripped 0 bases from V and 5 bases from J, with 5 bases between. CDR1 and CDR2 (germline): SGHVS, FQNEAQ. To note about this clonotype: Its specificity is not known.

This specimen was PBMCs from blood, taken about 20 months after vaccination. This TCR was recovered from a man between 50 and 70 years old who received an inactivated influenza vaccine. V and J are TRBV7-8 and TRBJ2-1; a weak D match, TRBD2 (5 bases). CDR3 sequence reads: CASSLARDNEQFF. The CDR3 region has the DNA TGTGCCAGCAGCTTAGCGAGGGACAATGAGCAGTTCTTC.